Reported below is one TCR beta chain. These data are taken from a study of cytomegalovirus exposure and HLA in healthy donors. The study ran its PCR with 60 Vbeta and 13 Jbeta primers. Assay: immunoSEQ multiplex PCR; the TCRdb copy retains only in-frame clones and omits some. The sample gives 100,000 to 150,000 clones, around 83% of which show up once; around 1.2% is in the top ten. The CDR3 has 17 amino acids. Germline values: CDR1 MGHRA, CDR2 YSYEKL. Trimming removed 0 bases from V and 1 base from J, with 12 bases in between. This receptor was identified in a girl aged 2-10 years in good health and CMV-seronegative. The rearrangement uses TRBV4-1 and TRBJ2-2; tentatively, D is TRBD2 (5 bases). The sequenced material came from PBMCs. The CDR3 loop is CASSQDGLAVNTGELFF. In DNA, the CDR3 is TGCGCCAGCAGCCAAGACGGCCTAGCAGTGAACACCGGGGAGCTGTTTTTT.